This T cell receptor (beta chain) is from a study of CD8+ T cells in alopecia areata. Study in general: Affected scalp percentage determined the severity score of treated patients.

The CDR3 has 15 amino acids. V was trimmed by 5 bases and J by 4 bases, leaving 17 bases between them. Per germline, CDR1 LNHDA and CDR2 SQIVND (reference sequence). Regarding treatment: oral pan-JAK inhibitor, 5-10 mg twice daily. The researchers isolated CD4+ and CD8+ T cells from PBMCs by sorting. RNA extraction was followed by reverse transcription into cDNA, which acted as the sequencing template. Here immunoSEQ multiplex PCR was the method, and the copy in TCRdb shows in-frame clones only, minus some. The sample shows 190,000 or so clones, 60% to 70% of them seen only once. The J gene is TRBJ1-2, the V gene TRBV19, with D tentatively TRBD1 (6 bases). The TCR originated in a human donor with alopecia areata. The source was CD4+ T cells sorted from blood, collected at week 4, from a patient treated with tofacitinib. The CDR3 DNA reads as TGTGCCAGTAGTCGGCGGACAGAGCTCCCCTATGGCTACACCTTC. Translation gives CASSRRTELPYGYTF.